This T cell receptor beta chain was sequenced for a study of OX40 agonist ivuxolimab in advanced cancers. Whole-study findings and limits: Certain nonresponding patients likewise had low normalized T-cell clonal expansion.

CDR1 and CDR2 (germline): MDHEN, SYDVKM. The V segment lost 5 bases and the J segment 3 bases; nucleotides outside the gene matches: 3. The CDR3 length is 14 residues. The data were produced by immunoSEQ multiplex PCR, yet TCRdb's version contains in-frame clones alone and is incomplete. The sample consists of 110,000 or so clones, less than 95% of them appearing once. Worth noting for this clone: Its antigen is unknown.

The chain employs TRBV28 and TRBJ1-4, with 7 bases that match TRBD1. The source of this sequence is an adult with an advanced solid tumor such as melanoma, head and neck, liver or kidney cancer. The sequenced sample was CD4+ or CD8+ T cells sorted from blood, obtained in a trial of the OX40 agonist ivuxolimab. CDR3 protein: CASSQGGANEKLFF. In DNA form, the CDR3 reads TGTGCCAGCAGTCAAGGGGGCGCTAATGAAAAACTGTTTTTT.